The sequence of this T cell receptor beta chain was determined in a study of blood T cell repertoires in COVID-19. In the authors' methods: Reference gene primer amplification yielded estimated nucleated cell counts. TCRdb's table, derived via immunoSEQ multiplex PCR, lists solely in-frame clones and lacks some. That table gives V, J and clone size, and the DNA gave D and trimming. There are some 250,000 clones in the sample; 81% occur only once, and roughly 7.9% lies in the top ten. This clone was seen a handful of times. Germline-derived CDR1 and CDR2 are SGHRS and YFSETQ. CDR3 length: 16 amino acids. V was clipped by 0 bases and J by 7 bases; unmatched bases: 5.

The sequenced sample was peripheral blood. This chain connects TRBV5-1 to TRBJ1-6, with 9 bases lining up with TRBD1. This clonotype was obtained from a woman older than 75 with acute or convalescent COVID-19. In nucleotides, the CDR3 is TGCGCCAGCAGCTTGGACGTAGGACAGGGGAATTCACCCCTCCACTTT. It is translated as CASSLDVGQGNSPLHF.